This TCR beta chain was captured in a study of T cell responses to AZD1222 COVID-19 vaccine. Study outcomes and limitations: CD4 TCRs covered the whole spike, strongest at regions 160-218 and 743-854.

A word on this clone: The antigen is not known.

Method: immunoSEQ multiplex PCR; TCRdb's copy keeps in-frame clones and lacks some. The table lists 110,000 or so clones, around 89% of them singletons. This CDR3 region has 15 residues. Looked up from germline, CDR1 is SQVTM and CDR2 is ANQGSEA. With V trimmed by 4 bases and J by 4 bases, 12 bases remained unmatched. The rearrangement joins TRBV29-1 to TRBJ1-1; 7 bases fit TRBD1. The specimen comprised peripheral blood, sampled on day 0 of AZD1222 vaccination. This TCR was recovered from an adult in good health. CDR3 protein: CSVGILTGLGTEAFF. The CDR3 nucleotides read TGCAGCGTTGGGATATTGACAGGGCTGGGCACTGAAGCTTTCTTT. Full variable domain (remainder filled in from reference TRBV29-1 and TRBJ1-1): SAVISQKPSRDICQRGTSLTIQCQVDSQVTMMFWYRQQPGQSLTLIATANQGSEATYESGFVIDKFPISRPNLTFSTLTVSNMSPEDSSIYLCSVGILTGLGTEAFFGQGTRLTVV.